A selection of T cell receptor beta chains follows, all from one sample in a study of T cell changes during pregnancy in multiple sclerosis. Using immunoSEQ multiplex PCR, the repertoire was profiled, and TCRdb retains in-frame clones only, with some absent. This sample has about 83,000 clones; 91% occur once, and the top ten carry roughly 4%. The sequenced sample was PBMCs, obtained in the first trimester of pregnancy. Receptors were obtained from a female donor in good health, serving as a control in a pregnancy study. Some clones in this sample may be carry-over from other donors' samples. The CDR3 runs from the conserved cysteine through the conserved F or W.

CDR3 protein: CASSLETSGGARQYF
V gene: TRBV5-1
J gene: TRBJ2-7

CDR3 protein: CACLARTGAPGEQYF
V gene: TRBV30
J gene: TRBJ2-7

CDR3 protein: CASSSKQGVYYEQYF
V gene: TRBV5-1
J gene: TRBJ2-7

CDR3 protein: CASSLEGLGEQYF
V gene: TRBV11-3
J gene: TRBJ2-7

CDR3 protein: CASSSLAGNTGELFF
V gene: TRBV7-6
J gene: TRBJ2-2

CDR3 protein: CASSLLREEGANEKLFF
V gene: TRBV27
J gene: TRBJ1-4

CDR3 protein: CASNDRGNQPQHF
V gene: TRBV19
J gene: TRBJ1-5

CDR3 protein: CASSQEPRTGGSSGEAFF
V gene: TRBV4-1
J gene: TRBJ1-1

CDR3 protein: CAISDGQGGNEQFF
V gene: TRBV10-3
J gene: TRBJ2-1

CDR3 protein: CASRVAGGLGETQYF
V gene: TRBV2
J gene: TRBJ2-5

CDR3 protein: CASRDRENTGELFF
V gene: TRBV6-5
J gene: TRBJ2-2

CDR3 protein: CASSPTGLSGNTIYF
V gene: TRBV7-9
J gene: TRBJ1-3

CDR3 protein: CASNGVSPLHF
V gene: TRBV2
J gene: TRBJ1-6

CDR3 protein: CASSIEGRGETQYF
V gene: TRBV19
J gene: TRBJ2-5

CDR3 protein: CARSLGGTDYNEQFF
V gene: TRBV5-3
J gene: TRBJ2-1

CDR3 protein: CSVEWTASDTQYF
V gene: TRBV29-1
J gene: TRBJ2-3

CDR3 protein: CASSRQGKETQYF
V gene: TRBV4-1
J gene: TRBJ2-5

CDR3 protein: CASSTRDSRNEKLFF
V gene: TRBV19
J gene: TRBJ1-4

CDR3 protein: CASRSGIGGGNTGELFF
V gene: TRBV2
J gene: TRBJ2-2

CDR3 protein: CASSPDNNNEQFF
V gene: TRBV5-1
J gene: TRBJ2-1

CDR3 protein: CASSPGLAPHQEQFF
V gene: TRBV5-1
J gene: TRBJ2-1

CDR3 protein: CASSETVEDTEAFF
V gene: TRBV6-4
J gene: TRBJ1-1

CDR3 protein: CASSPWSGGYTF
V gene: TRBV5-6
J gene: TRBJ1-2

CDR3 protein: CASSLAGGLGDTQYF
V gene: TRBV11-3
J gene: TRBJ2-3

CDR3 protein: CASSLDTYYEQYF
V gene: TRBV7-2
J gene: TRBJ2-7

CDR3 protein: CASSLAGGLGGELFF
V gene: TRBV27
J gene: TRBJ2-2

CDR3 protein: CASSLGNREAYEQYF
V gene: TRBV5-1
J gene: TRBJ2-7

CDR3 protein: CASSRDRGFYGYTF
V gene: TRBV6-5
J gene: TRBJ1-2

CDR3 protein: CLTGGDGDTQYF
V gene: TRBV5-8
J gene: TRBJ2-3

CDR3 protein: CASSGPLDRGEAFF
V gene: TRBV6-1
J gene: TRBJ1-1

CDR3 protein: CASSATRDEAFF
V gene: TRBV14
J gene: TRBJ1-1

CDR3 protein: CAIRNIGQNTEAFF
V gene: TRBV10-3
J gene: TRBJ1-1

CDR3 protein: CASSKTGRNTIYF
V gene: TRBV25-1
J gene: TRBJ1-3

CDR3 protein: CSARDNYEQYF
V gene: TRBV20-1
J gene: TRBJ2-7

CDR3 protein: CASSVEGAGITGELFF
V gene: TRBV9
J gene: TRBJ2-2

CDR3 protein: CASSLTGQFKGYTF
V gene: TRBV11-2
J gene: TRBJ1-2

CDR3 protein: CASSQVFSGLSYNEQFF
V gene: TRBV4-3
J gene: TRBJ2-1

CDR3 protein: CAWSGQGLSPLHF
V gene: TRBV30
J gene: TRBJ1-6

CDR3 protein: CASSLGTGAFF
V gene: TRBV11-2
J gene: TRBJ1-1

CDR3 protein: CASKSRDSPSGTEAFF
V gene: TRBV6-6
J gene: TRBJ1-1

CDR3 protein: CASSWDTAEAFF
V gene: TRBV7-9
J gene: TRBJ1-1

CDR3 protein: CASSILSGRADSDTQYF
V gene: TRBV19
J gene: TRBJ2-3

CDR3 protein: CASSQDPGLAGHYEQYF
V gene: TRBV4-1
J gene: TRBJ2-7

CDR3 protein: CASSFTQGAGGNEQFF
V gene: TRBV7-9
J gene: TRBJ2-1

CDR3 protein: CASSQWTGGGNTIYF
V gene: TRBV28
J gene: TRBJ1-3

CDR3 protein: CASSLGTGDDNEQFF
V gene: TRBV5-1
J gene: TRBJ2-1

CDR3 protein: CASSPLNGGNTEAFF
V gene: TRBV28
J gene: TRBJ1-1

CDR3 protein: CASSFRGYEQYF
V gene: TRBV7-9
J gene: TRBJ2-7

CDR3 protein: CASSVDSNNEQFF
V gene: TRBV9
J gene: TRBJ2-1

CDR3 protein: CASSVKAGSYNEQFF
V gene: TRBV6-4
J gene: TRBJ2-1